This T cell receptor beta chain was obtained from a study of shared clonotypes between healthy human individuals. This CDR3 region has 18 residues. Germline V lookup: CDR1 LGHNA, CDR2 YNFKEQ. The J segment lost 6 bases and the V segment lost 1 base, leaving 9 bases of the junction unmatched. Produced via immunoSEQ multiplex PCR; TCRdb's table is partial and in-frame only. The sample shows about 1 million clones, 75% to 85% of them seen only once. Material for sequencing was memory CD4+ T cells from PBMCs. This sample's subset: CD45RA-negative fraction. The gene calls are TRBV4-2 and TRBJ1-4, with 12 nucleotides matching TRBD1. This clonotype was sampled from a man aged 18 to 35 in good health. Some clones in this sample may be carry-over from other donors' samples. CDR3 nucleotides: TGTGCCAGCAGCCAAGGGGGGACAGGGGGCCAAGGTCATGAAAAACTGTTTTTT. Translated, it gives CASSQGGTGGQGHEKLFF.